The TCR beta chain described here comes from a study of cytomegalovirus exposure and HLA in healthy donors. Overall study results and limits: Presence/absence analyses treated sequencing depth as roughly uniform across donors. Certain sequence variants were highly shared and formed a cluster, and this cluster was likely a sequencing artifact. In a later analysis, most CMV-associated TCR beta chains appeared HLA-restricted.

This clone was seen a handful of times. As yet, its antigen is unknown. Trimming removed 4 bases at V and 5 bases at J, with 15 bases between. The CDR3 covers 15 residues. In germline, CDR1 is SGHVS, CDR2 FNYEAQ. With 60 Vbeta and 13 Jbeta primers, the PCR was carried out. Original methodology: Around 11 million shared chains were among some 80 million unique TCR beta chains counted in a later analysis. Sequencing used immunoSEQ multiplex PCR; TCRdb keeps in-frame clones, though not all of them. Clone size and V and J calls were adopted from that table, with D and trimming inferred from the DNA. The sample contains about 190,000 clones, roughly 75% of which appear only once.

The chain carries TRBV7-6 and TRBJ1-5, with TRBD1 as a possible D gene (6 bases). This clonotype originated in a man aged 25-45 years in good health and CMV-seropositive. The material sequenced was PBMCs. CDR3 loop: CASSSRQVLDQPQHF. Written as DNA, the CDR3 is TGTGCCAGCAGCTCGAGACAGGTATTGGATCAGCCCCAGCATTTT. The whole variable domain, remainder taken from reference TRBV7-6 and TRBJ1-5, is GAGVSQSPRYKVTKRGQDVALRCDPISGHVSLYWYRQALGQGPEFLTYFNYEAQQDKSGLPNDRFSAERPEGSISTLTIQRTEQRDSAMYRCASSSRQVLDQPQHFGDGTRLSIL.